This entry is about one T cell receptor beta chain. This clone was picked up many times. There is no known antigen for this receptor. No base-level quality is on record; no much larger clone is a single base apart. The source of the sample is a study of blood T cell repertoires in COVID-19 (dated by TCRdb to 2019 to 2021). Some background on the complete study: Collaborator samples came from the United States, Italy and Spain and covered acute and convalescent phases of COVID-19. Sample metadata almost always included a de-identified subject ID, COVID-19 status, age in years and sex. The material from the prospective study consisted of cDNA or gDNA derived from T cells, B-cell-depleted T cells, or PBMCs. The repertoires were released in a freely available public database meant as a resource for research on the immune response to SARS-CoV-2. Samples came from the ongoing ImmuneRACE study (first 160 participants) plus 1,254 subjects from 6 global collaborators. Deeply sampled blood TCRbeta repertoires from subjects exposed to, actively infected with, or recovered from COVID-19 were included in the dataset. Where available, HLA class I and class II types were taken from metadata supplied by the sample provider and were not determined by assay-based typing. Overall results and qualifications from the work: The quantity of clinical and demographic metadata differed by source and by participant and was supplied without curation.

A second Seattle source provided samples from volunteer blood donors who had recovered from COVID-19. Collaborating institutions collected whole blood in K2EDTA tubes following their own protocols. For TCRbeta analysis, collaborators shipped samples in one of three forms: frozen whole blood, isolated PBMCs, or DNA extracted from either of those sample types. The immunoSEQ Assay, a bias-controlled multiplex PCR, was used to amplify TCRbeta CDR3 regions from genomic DNA. Turning to the authors' computational methods: Nucleated cell counts per sample were estimated from amplification of reference gene primers within the assay. To quantify the absolute abundance of each unique TCRbeta CDR3 rearrangement, sequence reads were collapsed and filtered. For each sample, productive Simpson clonality was calculated by taking the square root of Simpson's diversity index across productive rearrangements. What TCRdb holds here is the immuneACCESS table cut down to in-frame rearrangements. Part of the clones is not present; checked against another copy, under half of the missing clones reflect an unresolved V gene, and the others are unexplained. V and J calls plus clone size are reproduced from that table; the DNA served to infer D and trimming. Recorded for this sample are approximately 130,000 clones; 70% to 90% of them occurred a single time. 15% to 20% of the sample comes from the top ten.

Trimming takes 6 bases off V and 11 bases off J; junction bases not matched to a gene: 9. Via the germline V gene, CDR1 is MNHEY and CDR2 SVGAGI. The CDR3 covers 12 residues, taking in both the cysteine and the phenylalanine. The CDR3 DNA has 36 bases and is translated from base 1. The rearrangement combines TRBV6-5 with TRBJ1-2; the central 7 bases match TRBD1. The sequence derives from a woman aged 45-60 years who had recovered from COVID-19. What was sequenced was peripheral blood. The sequenced DNA is TGTGCCAGCAGGAGAGACAGGGTTAGTTACACCTTC. Its protein is CASRRDRVSYTF.